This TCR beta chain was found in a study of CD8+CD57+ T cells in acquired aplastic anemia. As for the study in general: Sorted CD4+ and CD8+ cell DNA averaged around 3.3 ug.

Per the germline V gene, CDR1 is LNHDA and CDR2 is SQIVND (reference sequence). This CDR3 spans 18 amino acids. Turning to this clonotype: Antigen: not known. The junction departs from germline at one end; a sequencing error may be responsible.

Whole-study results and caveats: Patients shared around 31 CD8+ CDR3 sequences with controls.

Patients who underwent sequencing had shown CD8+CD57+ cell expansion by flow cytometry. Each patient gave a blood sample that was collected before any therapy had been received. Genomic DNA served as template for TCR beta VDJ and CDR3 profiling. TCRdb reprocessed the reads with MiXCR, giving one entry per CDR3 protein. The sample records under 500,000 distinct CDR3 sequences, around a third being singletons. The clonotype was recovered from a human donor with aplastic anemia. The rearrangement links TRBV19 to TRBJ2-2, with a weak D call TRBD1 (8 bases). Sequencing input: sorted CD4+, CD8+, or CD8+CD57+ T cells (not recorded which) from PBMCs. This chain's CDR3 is CASSIDRGLTRDTGELVF. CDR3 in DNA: TGTGCCAGTAGTATCGACAGGGGACTAACCCGCGACACCGGGGAGCTGGTTTTT.